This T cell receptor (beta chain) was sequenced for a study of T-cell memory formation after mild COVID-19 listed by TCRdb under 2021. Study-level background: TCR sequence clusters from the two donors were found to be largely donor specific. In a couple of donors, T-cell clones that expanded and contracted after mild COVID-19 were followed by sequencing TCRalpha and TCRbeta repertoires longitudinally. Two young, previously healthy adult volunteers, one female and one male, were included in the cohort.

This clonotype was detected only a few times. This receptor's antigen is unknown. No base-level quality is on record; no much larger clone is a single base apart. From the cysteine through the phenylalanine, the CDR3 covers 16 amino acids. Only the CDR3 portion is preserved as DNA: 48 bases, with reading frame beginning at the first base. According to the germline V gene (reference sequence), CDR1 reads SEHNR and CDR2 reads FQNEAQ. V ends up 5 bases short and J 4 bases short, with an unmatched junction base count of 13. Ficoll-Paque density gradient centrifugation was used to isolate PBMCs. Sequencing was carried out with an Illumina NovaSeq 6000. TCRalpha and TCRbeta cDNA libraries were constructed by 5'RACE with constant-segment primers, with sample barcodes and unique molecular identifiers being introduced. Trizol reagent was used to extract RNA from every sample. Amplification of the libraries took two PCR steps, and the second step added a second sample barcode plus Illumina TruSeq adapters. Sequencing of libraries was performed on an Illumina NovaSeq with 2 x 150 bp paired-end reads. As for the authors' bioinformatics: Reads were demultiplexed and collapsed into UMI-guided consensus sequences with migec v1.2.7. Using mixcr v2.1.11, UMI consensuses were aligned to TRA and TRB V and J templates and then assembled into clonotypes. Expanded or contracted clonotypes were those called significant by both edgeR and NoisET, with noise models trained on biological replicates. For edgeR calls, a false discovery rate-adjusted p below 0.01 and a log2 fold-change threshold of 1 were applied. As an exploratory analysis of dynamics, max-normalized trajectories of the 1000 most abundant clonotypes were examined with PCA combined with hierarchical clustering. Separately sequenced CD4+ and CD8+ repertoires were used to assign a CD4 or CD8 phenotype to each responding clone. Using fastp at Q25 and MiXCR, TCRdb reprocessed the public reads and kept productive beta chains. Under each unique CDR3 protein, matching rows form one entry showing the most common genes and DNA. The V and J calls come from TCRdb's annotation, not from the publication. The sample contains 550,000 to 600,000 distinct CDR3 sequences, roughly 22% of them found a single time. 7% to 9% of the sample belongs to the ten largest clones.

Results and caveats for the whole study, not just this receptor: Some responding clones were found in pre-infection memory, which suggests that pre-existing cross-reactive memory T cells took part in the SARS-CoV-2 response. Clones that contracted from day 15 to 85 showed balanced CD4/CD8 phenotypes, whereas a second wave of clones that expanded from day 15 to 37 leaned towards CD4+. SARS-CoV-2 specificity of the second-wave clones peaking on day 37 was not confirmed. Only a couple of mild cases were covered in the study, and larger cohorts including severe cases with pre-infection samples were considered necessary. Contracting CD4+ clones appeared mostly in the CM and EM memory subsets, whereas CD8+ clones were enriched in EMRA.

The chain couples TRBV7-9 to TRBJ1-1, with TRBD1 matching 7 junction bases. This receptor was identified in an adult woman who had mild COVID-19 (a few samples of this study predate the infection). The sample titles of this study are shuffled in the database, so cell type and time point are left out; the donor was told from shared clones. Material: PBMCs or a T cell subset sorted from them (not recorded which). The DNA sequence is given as TGTGCCAGCAGCCTACTTAGTCCAGGGGGTGGCACTGAAGCTTTCTTT. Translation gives CASSLLSPGGGTEAFF.